This TCR beta chain was obtained from a study of T cell responses to AZD1222 COVID-19 vaccine. The data were produced by immunoSEQ multiplex PCR, yet TCRdb's version contains in-frame clones alone and is incomplete. The sample contains 120,000 to 150,000 clones, about 93% of which appear only once. The V and J ends lost 4 bases and 3 bases, in that order; junction bases with no gene match: 19. CDR1 and CDR2 (germline): SGHRS, YFSETQ. The CDR3 is 20 amino acids. This TCR was sampled from an adult in good health. V and J are TRBV5-1 and TRBJ2-7; 13 bases line up with TRBD2. The sample consisted of peripheral blood, taken on day 0 of AZD1222 vaccination. The CDR3 region has the DNA TGCGCCAGCAGCAGATGGACTAGCGGGAGTTCCCTCCCATCTAGCTACGAGCAGTACTTC. Residues: CASSRWTSGSSLPSSYEQYF.